Included here is one TCR beta chain sequence, with context. Its recognized antigen is unknown. Base qualities are not recorded, but no much larger clone differs from it by a single base. The immunoSEQ Assay, a bias-controlled multiplex PCR, was used to amplify TCRbeta CDR3 regions from genomic DNA. As for the authors' bioinformatics: The number of nucleated cells in each sample was estimated from the amplification of reference gene primers within the assay. Sequence reads were collapsed and filtered to measure the absolute abundance of every unique TCRbeta CDR3 rearrangement. Productive Simpson clonality was computed per sample as the square root of Simpson's diversity index over productive rearrangements. Sourced from immuneACCESS, this table was stored by TCRdb with only in-frame sequences that have V and J called. A share of the clones is absent; for the studies checked, an unresolved V gene accounts for under half, and the remainder has no known explanation. That table supplies the V and J calls and clone size; D and trimming were determined from the DNA. The sample table shows approximately 150,000 clones, and 87% are seen once. The ten largest clones represent around 1.4% of the sample.

Collaborating institutions collected whole blood in K2EDTA tubes following their own protocols. For TCRbeta analysis, collaborators shipped samples in one of three forms: frozen whole blood, isolated PBMCs, or DNA extracted from either of those sample types. A distance of 16 bases separates the germline ends of V and J, which lose 9 bases and 5 bases respectively. The germline V gene (reference sequence) sets CDR1 to LNHDA and CDR2 to SQIVND. Spanning cysteine to phenylalanine, the CDR3 consists of 14 amino acids. Just CDR3 DNA is preserved here, 42 bases in frame from base 1. The data were obtained in a study of blood T cell repertoires in COVID-19 (dated by TCRdb to the early 2020s). Study-wide context: The collaborator samples originated in the United States, Italy and Spain and spanned the acute and convalescent phases of COVID-19. The prospective study material was composed of cDNA or gDNA derived from T cells, B-cell-depleted T cells, or PBMCs. Subjects who had been exposed to COVID-19, were actively infected with it, or had recovered from it provided the deeply sampled blood TCRbeta repertoires that made up the dataset. The repertoires were released in a freely available public database intended as a resource for research on the immune response to SARS-CoV-2. Samples came from the ongoing ImmuneRACE study (first 160 participants) plus 1,254 subjects from 6 global collaborators. The sample metadata nearly always contained a de-identified subject ID, COVID-19 status, age in years and sex. Where available, HLA class I and class II types were taken from metadata supplied by the sample provider and were not determined by assay-based typing.

Overall study outcomes, separate from this receptor: The quantity of clinical and demographic metadata differed by source and by participant and was supplied without curation.

This chain joins TRBV19 to TRBJ2-2, with TRBD1 as a weak D call on 5 bases. Sequencing used peripheral blood. This TCR was sampled from a woman aged 45-65 years with acute or convalescent COVID-19. This receptor carries the CDR3 CASHTLGDTGELFF. DNA sequence: TGTGCCAGCCATACCCTAGGGGATACCGGGGAGCTGTTTTTT.